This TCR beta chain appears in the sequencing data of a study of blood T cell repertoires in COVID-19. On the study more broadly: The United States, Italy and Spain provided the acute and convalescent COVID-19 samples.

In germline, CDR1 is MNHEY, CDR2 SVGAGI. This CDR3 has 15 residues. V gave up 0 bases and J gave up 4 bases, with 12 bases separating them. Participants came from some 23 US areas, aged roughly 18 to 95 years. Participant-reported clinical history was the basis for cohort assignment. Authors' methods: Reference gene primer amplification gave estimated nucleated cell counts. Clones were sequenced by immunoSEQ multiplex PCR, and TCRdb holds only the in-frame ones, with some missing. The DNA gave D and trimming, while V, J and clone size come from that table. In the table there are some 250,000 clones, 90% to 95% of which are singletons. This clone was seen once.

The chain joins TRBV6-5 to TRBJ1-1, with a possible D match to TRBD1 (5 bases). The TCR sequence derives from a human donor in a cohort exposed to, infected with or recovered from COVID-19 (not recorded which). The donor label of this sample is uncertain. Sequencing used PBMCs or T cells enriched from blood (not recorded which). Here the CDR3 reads CASSYSPGVGTEAFF. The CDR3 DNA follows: TGTGCCAGCAGTTACTCTCCGGGGGTGGGCACTGAAGCTTTCTTT.